This T cell receptor beta chain was retrieved from a study of T cell changes during pregnancy in multiple sclerosis. There are 15 residues in the CDR3. After removal of 3 bases from V and 9 bases from J, the junction contained 9 bases not matched to a gene. Per the germline V gene, CDR1 is MRHNA and CDR2 is SNTAGT. The data were produced by immunoSEQ multiplex PCR, yet TCRdb's version contains in-frame clones alone and is incomplete. The sample includes approximately 64,000 clones, approximately 90% of them seen just once. The chain joins TRBV6-4 to TRBJ2-1; 9 bases align to TRBD2. This sequence originates from a female donor with multiple sclerosis, enrolled in a pregnancy study. The material sequenced was peripheral blood, taken in the first trimester of pregnancy. CDR3 residues: CASSDGGLAGGEQFF. The CDR3 DNA reads TGTGCCAGCAGTGATGGGGGACTAGCCGGAGGTGAGCAGTTCTTC.